These 10 T cell receptor beta chains came from one sample sequenced in a study of blood T cell repertoires in COVID-19. Measured with immunoSEQ multiplex PCR; TCRdb has only the in-frame clones, and not every one. Found here are approximately 53,000 clones, around 81% of them singletons; the top ten hold approximately 20%. The sequencing sample was made of peripheral blood. All receptors derive from an elderly woman with COVID-19, enrolled during active disease.

V and J are TRBV18 and TRBJ2-7; 8 nucleotides agree with TRBD2. The J segment lost 2 bases and the V segment lost 3 bases, leaving 18 bases of the junction unmatched. CDR1 is KGHSH and CDR2 is LQKENI in the germline V gene. The CDR3 consists of 19 residues. The CDR3 region has the DNA TGTGCCAGCTCACCGGCGGGATACAGGAGCGGGAGTCACCCCTACGAGCAGTACTTC. Protein: CASSPAGYRSGSHPYEQYF.

This clone was detected a few times. V gene TRBV19 combines with J gene TRBJ2-7, with TRBD2 identical over 12 bases. Germline CDR1 and CDR2: LNHDA and SQIVND (reference sequence). V shed 9 bases and J 6 bases; nucleotides not matched to a gene: 12. The CDR3 sequence is 15 residues long. CDR3 in amino acids: CASRLAGDTTGEQYF. The CDR3 DNA reads TGTGCCAGCAGACTAGCGGGAGATACCACGGGCGAGCAGTACTTC.

This chain uses TRBV2 with TRBJ1-5; the match to TRBD1 covers 9 bases. The junction had 10 bases not matched to a gene; V was cut back by 9 bases and J by 4 bases. This CDR3 region has 15 residues. The germline V gene encodes CDR1 SNHLY and CDR2 FYNNEI. CDR3 DNA: TGTGCCAGTTGCCTCGGACAGGGGACTAATCAGCCCCAGCATTTT. Amino acid sequence: CASCLGQGTNQPQHF. The full variable domain, in which reference TRBV2 and TRBJ1-5 provide the parts outside the CDR3, is EPEVTQTPSHQVTQMGQEVILRCVPISNHLYFYWYRQILGQKVEFLVSFYNNEISEKSEIFDDQFSVERPDGSNFTLKIRSTKLEDSAMYFCASCLGQGTNQPQHFGDGTRLSIL.

This rearrangement joins TRBV2 to TRBJ2-1, with TRBD2 as a possible D gene (6 bases). Per germline, CDR1 SNHLY and CDR2 FYNNEI. This CDR3 spans 14 amino acids. Trimming took off 10 bases at V and 0 bases at J, with 13 bases between the two ends. In DNA, the CDR3 is TGTGCCACCGATAGCGGTAGCTCCTACAATGAGCAGTTCTTC. This sequence encodes CATDSGSSYNEQFF. Supplemented by reference TRBV2 and TRBJ2-1, the full variable domain reads EPEVTQTPSHQVTQMGQEVILRCVPISNHLYFYWYRQILGQKVEFLVSFYNNEISEKSEIFDDQFSVERPDGSNFTLKIRSTKLEDSAMYFCATDSGSSYNEQFFGPGTRLTVL.

This chain links TRBV5-1 with TRBJ2-1, with D possibly matching TRBD2 (5 bases). Between the trimmed V and J ends, which lost 3 bases and 6 bases, there was a span of 10 bases. The germline V gene encodes CDR1 SGHRS and CDR2 YFSETQ. This CDR3 spans 13 amino acids. CDR3 DNA: TGCGCCAGCAGCTCGGACTTGCTCAATGAGCAGTTCTTC. This translates into CASSSDLLNEQFF.

V is TRBV7-9 and J is TRBJ2-7, with TRBD2 matching 11 bases. The CDR3 length is 16 residues. V dropped 5 bases and J dropped 4; count of bases not matched to a gene: 10. Germline-derived CDR1 and CDR2 are SEHNR and FQNEAQ (reference sequence). CDR3 region: CASSLSGREVQYEQYF. DNA of the CDR3: TGTGCCAGCAGCCTTAGCGGGAGGGAGGTGCAGTACGAGCAGTACTTC.

This chain links TRBV12-5 with TRBJ1-5; D gene unclear. The CDR3 consists of 17 residues. Trimming shortened V by 5 bases and J by 1 base, and 18 bases separated the two germline ends. Germline V lookup: CDR1 LGHNT, CDR2 FRNRAP. CDR3 amino acids: CASGGRDREGSNQPQHF. The CDR3 coding sequence is TGTGCTAGTGGTGGGAGGGATAGGGAAGGGAGCAATCAGCCCCAGCATTTT.

The chain joins TRBV6-5 to TRBJ1-2, with 8 nucleotides matching TRBD1. The CDR3 length is 14 residues. Trimming took 2 bases from V and 4 from J; bases not matched to a gene: 3. Germline CDR1 reads MNHEY; CDR2 reads SVGAGI. The chain's CDR3 is CASSYGQGGYGYTF. As DNA, the CDR3 is TGTGCCAGCAGTTACGGACAGGGAGGCTATGGCTACACCTTC.

The chain employs TRBV15 and TRBJ2-7; no firm D call. The CDR3 runs to 16 residues. CDR1 is LNHNV and CDR2 is YYDKDF in the germline V gene (reference sequence). Trimming took 0 bases from V and 0 from J, leaving 12 bases between them. The CDR3 loop is CATSREVLLSSYEQYF. CDR3 coding DNA: TGTGCCACCAGCAGAGAAGTTCTTCTAAGCTCCTACGAGCAGTACTTC.

The chain combines TRBV19 with TRBJ1-2, with 7 bases aligning to TRBD1. The J segment lost 6 bases and the V segment lost 8 bases, leaving 18 bases of the junction unmatched. Germline CDR1 is LNHDA and CDR2 is SQIVND (reference sequence). The length of the CDR3 is 16 residues. This CDR3 is CASAWTGGYHPDGYTF. CDR3 bases: TGTGCCAGTGCCTGGACAGGCGGGTATCATCCTGATGGCTACACCTTC.